This T cell receptor beta chain was identified during a study of blood T cell repertoires in COVID-19. The wider study: Donors in the United States, Italy and Spain gave samples during acute or convalescent COVID-19. PBMCs, B-cell-depleted T cells, or T cells were the source of the cDNA or gDNA that made up the material.

Authors' data handling: Estimated nucleated cell counts came from reference gene primer amplification. Assay used: immunoSEQ multiplex PCR; TCRdb lists only in-frame clones, some missing. V, J and clone size reflect that table, while D and trimming were determined from the DNA. The sample holds approximately 160,000 clones; 70% to 90% are singletons and the top ten take about a tenth. The sequenced sample consisted of peripheral blood. This clonotype was obtained from a human donor in a cohort sampled during active COVID-19.

The CDR3 DNA reads TGTGCCAGCAGTTTAGGGGGACTCTCTGAAGCTTTCTTT. This translates into CASSLGGLSEAFF. The chain combines TRBV12-3 or TRBV12-4 with TRBJ1-1; tentative D call: TRBD1 (5 bases). Between the trimmed V and J ends, which lost 1 base and 6 bases, there was a span of 9 bases. CDR3 size: 13 residues.